This T cell receptor beta chain was recorded in a study of T cell responses to AZD1222 COVID-19 vaccine. Study-wide results and limits: Spike-specific TCR breadth and depth rose after two AZD1222 doses. The repertoires were collected only after the peak T cell response. Only six people who got AZD1222 tested seropositive at baseline.

Repertoires were generated with immunoSEQ multiplex PCR, while TCRdb's copy carries only in-frame clones and drops some. The sample has about 70,000 clones; around nine tenths are singletons. With regard to this clone: Its antigen remains unknown.

Researchers grouped second doses given at about 4 or about 12 weeks into one pool. This CDR3 region has 12 residues. Germline V gene lookup returns CDR1 LGHDT and CDR2 YNNKEL (reference sequence). Between the trimmed V and J ends, which lost 4 bases and 8 bases, there was a span of 8 bases. The TCR originated in an adult who received the AZD1222 COVID-19 vaccine. The chain is built from TRBV3-1 (or the pseudogene TRBV3-2) and TRBJ2-2; D ambiguous. Sequenced material: peripheral blood, taken 28 days after the second AZD1222 dose. For the CDR3, the DNA is TGTGCCAGCAGCCCCTCGAGAGGGGAGCTGTTTTTT. Translated, it gives CASSPSRGELFF.